The 14 T cell receptor beta chains below come from one sample, sequenced in a study of blood T cells in healthy people across ages. Sample-barcoded 5' priming and a J-beta primer mix drove a second PCR of roughly 7 to 11 cycles. TCRdb passed the 5' RACE reads through MiXCR, listing each CDR3 protein once. Of about 830,000 distinct CDR3 sequences listed, 62% were seen once; the top ten hold about a quarter. The sample taken for sequencing was blood. These receptors were obtained from a man younger than 45 in good health.

This clonotype was seen a handful of times. The CDR3 here is CASSYRAGFEQFF. For the CDR3, the DNA is TGTGCCAGCAGTTACCGGGCGGGGTTTGAGCAGTTCTTC. The genes are TRBV12-3 or TRBV12-4 and TRBJ2-1; perhaps TRBD2 as D (6 bases). The V end lost 4 bases, the J end lost 9 bases, and 13 bases lay between the germline ends. The CDR3 totals 13 residues.

In its sample, this clonotype was seen once. The chain is built from TRBV5-1 and TRBJ2-5; D uncertain. Germline-derived CDR1 and CDR2 are SGHRS and YFSETQ. This CDR3 is 16 amino acids long. V lost 0 bases and J lost 0, with 12 bases in between. CDR3 sequence (DNA): TGCGCCAGCAGCTTGGGTAATGTCCAGTACCAAGAGACCCAGTACTTC. As protein: CASSLGNVQYQETQYF.

This clonotype has a handful of counts. This chain links TRBV29-1 with TRBJ1-1; no clear D. Germline V gene lookup returns CDR1 SQVTM and CDR2 ANQGSEA. Trimming shortened V by 6 bases and J by 1 base, and 3 bases separated the two germline ends. This CDR3 spans 10 amino acids. The DNA for the CDR3 is TGCAGCGTCCAGAACACTGAAGCTTTCTTT. Translation: CSVQNTEAFF.

This clonotype was counted only a few times. The chain couples TRBV12-3 or TRBV12-4 to TRBJ2-5, with D perhaps TRBD2 (5 bases). The CDR3 has 12 amino acids. V was trimmed by 5 bases and J by 4 bases, leaving 8 bases between them. This CDR3 is CASSKAGETQYF. The CDR3 nucleotides are TGTGCCAGCAGTAAGGCGGGAGAGACCCAGTACTTC.

Remarks on this clonotype: The germline gene is not matched at one end of the junction; a read error may be the cause. The V call is TRBV27, the J call TRBJ2-3; TRBD1 matches 7 bases. Looked up from germline, CDR1 is MNHEY and CDR2 is SMNVEV (reference sequence). This CDR3 contains 15 residues. The chain's CDR3 is CASSFRGRHVDTQYF. As DNA, the CDR3 is TGTGCTAGCAGTTTCAGGGGGAGACACGTGGATACGCAGTATTTT.

This clonotype was counted between two and nine times. The rearrangement uses TRBV13 and TRBJ2-7, with a weak D call TRBD1 (6 bases). V was cut by 6 bases and J by 1 base, with 16 bases left in between. Germline V lookup: CDR1 PRHDT, CDR2 FYEKMQ (reference sequence). CDR3 length: 15 residues. The CDR3 DNA reads TGTGCCAGCAGGAGTCGAGGGGGTGCATCCTACGAGCAGTACTTC. It is translated as CASRSRGGASYEQYF. The variable domain in full, completed from reference TRBV13 and TRBJ2-7, reads AAGVIQSPRHLIKEKRETATLKCYPIPRHDTVYWYQQGPGQDPQFLISFYEKMQSDKGSIPDRFSAQQFSDYHSELNMSSLELGDSALYFCASRSRGGASYEQYFGPGTRLTVT.

The chain is built from TRBV9 and TRBJ2-5, with 13 bases lining up with TRBD2. Trimming took 4 bases from V and 7 from J; bases not matched to a gene: 10. This CDR3 comprises 16 residues. Germline V gene sequence: CDR1 SGDLS, CDR2 YYNGEE. Written as DNA, the CDR3 is TGTGCCAGCAGCTCTACTAGCGGGGGGGTCCCAGGGACCCAGTACTTC. This codes for CASSSTSGGVPGTQYF.

This clonotype was seen a single time. Germline is not matched at one junction end, which may reflect a read error. The V gene is TRBV4-3, the J gene TRBJ2-5, with TRBD1 matching over 8 bases. The CDR3 spans 16 residues. Germline V gene data show CDR1 as LGHNA and CDR2 as YSLEER. Here the CDR3 DNA reads TGCGCCAGCGGCCAATCGACAGGGGTAGGAGGAGAGACCCAGTACTTC. It translates to CASGQSTGVGGETQYF.

The chain uses TRBV7-9 and TRBJ2-5; 8 bases align to TRBD1. Germline lookup yields CDR1 SEHNR and CDR2 FQNEAQ (reference sequence). This CDR3 spans 14 amino acids. V dropped 4 bases and J dropped 1; count of bases not matched to a gene: 2. The CDR3 DNA reads as TGTGCCAGCAGCTCGACAGGGGCCCAAGAGACCCAGTACTTC. It is translated as CASSSTGAQETQYF.

CDR3 amino acids: CASSSTGVAAGYTF. CDR3 in DNA: TGTGCCAGCAGCTCCACAGGGGTAGCCGCTGGCTACACCTTC. This chain uses TRBV7-2 with TRBJ1-2, with 7 bases aligning to TRBD1. The V segment lost 4 bases and the J segment 7 bases; nucleotides outside the gene matches: 9. The CDR3 is 14 amino acids. Germline-derived CDR1 and CDR2 are SGHTA and FQGNSA.

With respect to this clonotype: It may be a read error: a sequence one base away is much more abundant. J is TRBJ2-3 and V is TRBV7-2; no clear D gene. The CDR3 consists of 12 residues. Germline V gene data show CDR1 as SGHTA and CDR2 as FQGNSA. Written as DNA, the CDR3 is TGTGCCAGCAGCATGAGCACAGAGACGCAGTATTTT. It is translated as CASSMSTETQYF.

The chain uses TRBV7-3 and TRBJ2-7; D is undetermined. Trimming left V 5 bases short and J 0 bases short, with 14 bases between. The CDR3 is 15 residues long. Germline assignment: CDR1 SGHTA and CDR2 FQGTGA. The CDR3 spells CASSPARISSYEQYF. The CDR3 nucleotides read TGTGCCAGCAGCCCCGCCAGGATCAGCTCCTACGAGCAGTACTTC.

This clonotype was found a few times. This chain links TRBV6-5 with TRBJ2-1, with D maybe TRBD1 (6 bases). The V end lost 5 bases, the J end lost 1 base, and 9 bases lay between the germline ends. The V gene's germline CDR1 is MNHEY and CDR2 SVGAGI. The CDR3 sequence is 14 residues long. The CDR3 nucleotides read TGTGCCAGCAGTGGGGGCCTTTCCTACAATGAGCAGTTCTTC. It yields the protein CASSGGLSYNEQFF.

CDR3 sequence reads: CSVEKGPDYEQYF. CDR3 nucleotides: TGCAGCGTTGAAAAAGGTCCCGACTACGAGCAGTACTTC. The chain has TRBV29-1 and TRBJ2-7; D is ambiguous. The length of the CDR3 is 13 residues. Germline CDR1 and CDR2: SQVTM and ANQGSEA. The ends were cut back, 2 bases at V and 3 bases at J, with 11 bases in the middle.